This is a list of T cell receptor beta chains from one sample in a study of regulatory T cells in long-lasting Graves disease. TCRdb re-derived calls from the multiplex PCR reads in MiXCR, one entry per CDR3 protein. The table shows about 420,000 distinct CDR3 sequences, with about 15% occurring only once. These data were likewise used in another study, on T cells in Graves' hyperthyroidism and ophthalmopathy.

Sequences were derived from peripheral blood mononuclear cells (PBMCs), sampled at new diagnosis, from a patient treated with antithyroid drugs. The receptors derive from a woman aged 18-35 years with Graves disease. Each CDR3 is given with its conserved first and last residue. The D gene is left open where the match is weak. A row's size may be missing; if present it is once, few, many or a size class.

CDR3 DNA: TGTGCCAGCAGTTTGGCTTTTGGGACTAGCTCAGATACGCAGTATTTT
CDR3 protein: CASSLAFGTSSDTQYF
clone size: many
D gene: TRBD2
V gene: TRBV28
J gene: TRBJ2-3

CDR3 DNA: TGTGCCAGCACAGCGCAAAACATTCAGTACTTC
CDR3 protein: CASTAQNIQYF
clone size: many
D gene: .
V gene: TRBV28
J gene: TRBJ2-4

CDR3 DNA: TGCGCCAGCAGCTTGGACGGGGCTGGCTACACCTTC
CDR3 protein: CASSLDGAGYTF
clone size: .
D gene: .
V gene: TRBV5-1
J gene: TRBJ1-2

CDR3 DNA: TGTGCCAGCAGCTTAGGGGTAGGGGGCTCCTACGAGCAGTACTTC
CDR3 protein: CASSLGVGGSYEQYF
clone size: many
D gene: .
V gene: TRBV11-2
J gene: TRBJ2-7

CDR3 DNA: TGTGCCAGCAGATCCCCCCGCAGGCAGGGGAGCGCCGGGGAGCTGTTTTTT
CDR3 protein: CASRSPRRQGSAGELFF
clone size: many
D gene: .
V gene: TRBV27
J gene: TRBJ2-2

CDR3 DNA: TGCAGCGCAGACAGGGGAATGAACACTGAAGCTTTCTTT
CDR3 protein: CSADRGMNTEAFF
clone size: few
D gene: TRBD1
V gene: TRBV29-1
J gene: TRBJ1-1

CDR3 DNA: TGCGCCAGCACCGGACTAGCGGGAGGGCCGAGGTCCTACGAGCAGTACTTC
CDR3 protein: CASTGLAGGPRSYEQYF
clone size: many
D gene: TRBD2
V gene: TRBV10-1
J gene: TRBJ2-7

CDR3 DNA: TGTGCCAGCAGTTCCCGAAGCTCTGGGGCCAACGTCCTGACTTTC
CDR3 protein: CASSSRSSGANVLTF
clone size: many
D gene: .
V gene: TRBV28
J gene: TRBJ2-6

CDR3 DNA: TGTGCCTGGAGTGTACTGCCGGGACTAGCGGGAGGGAACTACAATGAGCAGTTCTTC
CDR3 protein: CAWSVLPGLAGGNYNEQFF
clone size: few
D gene: TRBD2
V gene: TRBV30
J gene: TRBJ2-1

CDR3 DNA: TGTGCCAGCAGCGCGACCGCCGGAGCATACGAGCAGTACTTC
CDR3 protein: CASSATAGAYEQYF
clone size: few
D gene: .
V gene: TRBV7-9
J gene: TRBJ2-7

CDR3 DNA: TGTGCCAGTAGTACGATACTAGCGGGAGGCAGCGGCGAGCAGTACTTC
CDR3 protein: CASSTILAGGSGEQYF
clone size: few
D gene: TRBD2
V gene: TRBV19
J gene: TRBJ2-7

CDR3 DNA: TGTGCCAGCAGCTTGGGTAGCGGGAGAATCAATGAGCAGTTCTTC
CDR3 protein: CASSLGSGRINEQFF
clone size: .
D gene: TRBD2
V gene: TRBV5-4
J gene: TRBJ2-1

CDR3 DNA: TGTGCCACTACAGGCGGGATGAACACTGAAGCTTTCTTT
CDR3 protein: CATTGGMNTEAFF
clone size: many
D gene: .
V gene: TRBV10-3
J gene: TRBJ1-1

CDR3 DNA: TGTGCCAGCAGTCCCCCAAACGATTACAATGAGCAGTTCTTC
CDR3 protein: CASSPPNDYNEQFF
clone size: .
D gene: .
V gene: TRBV27
J gene: TRBJ2-1

CDR3 DNA: TGTGCCAGCAGCGTGGCAGGGGGTAGCGGCACTGAAGCTTTCTTT
CDR3 protein: CASSVAGGSGTEAFF
clone size: .
D gene: TRBD1
V gene: TRBV9
J gene: TRBJ1-1

CDR3 DNA: TGTGCCAGCAGTTACTCGTCAGGGGGATATGGCTACACCTTC
CDR3 protein: CASSYSSGGYGYTF
clone size: .
D gene: TRBD1
V gene: TRBV6-6
J gene: TRBJ1-2

CDR3 DNA: TGTGCCAGCAGTTACTTTCAAGCGGGAGGGCCCTACGAGCAGTACTTC
CDR3 protein: CASSYFQAGGPYEQYF
clone size: many
D gene: TRBD2
V gene: TRBV6-2/TRBV6-3
J gene: TRBJ2-7

CDR3 DNA: TGTGCCTCATGGGGGAGGGTTAACTCCTACGAGCAGTACTTC
CDR3 protein: CASWGRVNSYEQYF
clone size: few
D gene: TRBD2
V gene: TRBV28
J gene: TRBJ2-7

CDR3 DNA: TGTGCCTGCGTAGCGACGGGAGACCTCGATGCACCTGAGCAGTTCTTC
CDR3 protein: CACVATGDLDAPEQFF
clone size: many
D gene: .
V gene: TRBV30
J gene: TRBJ2-1

CDR3 DNA: TGTGCCAGCAGTTACTCGCAGGTTTTCACCTATGGCTACACCTTC
CDR3 protein: CASSYSQVFTYGYTF
clone size: .
D gene: .
V gene: TRBV6-5
J gene: TRBJ1-2

CDR3 DNA: TGTGCCAGCAAAAGACTAGCGGGAGTCCCCCTCTTACGATTCGAGCAGTACTTC
CDR3 protein: CASKRLAGVPLLRFEQYF
clone size: many
D gene: TRBD2
V gene: TRBV12-3/TRBV12-4
J gene: TRBJ2-7

CDR3 DNA: TGTGCCAGCTCAGTGGGGTGGACTAGCGGCAATGAGCAGTTCTTC
CDR3 protein: CASSVGWTSGNEQFF
clone size: many
D gene: TRBD2
V gene: TRBV7-3
J gene: TRBJ2-1

CDR3 DNA: TGTGCCAGCAGTCGCCCGGGAGTCTATGGCTACACCTTC
CDR3 protein: CASSRPGVYGYTF
clone size: many
D gene: .
V gene: TRBV6-1
J gene: TRBJ1-2

CDR3 DNA: TGCGCCAGCAGCCAAGATCCCGAGGCAGATACGCAGTATTTT
CDR3 protein: CASSQDPEADTQYF
clone size: many
D gene: .
V gene: TRBV4-1
J gene: TRBJ2-3

CDR3 DNA: TGTGCCAGCAGGGGGACTAGGGGATCCTACGAGCAGTACTTC
CDR3 protein: CASRGTRGSYEQYF
clone size: few
D gene: TRBD2
V gene: TRBV12-3/TRBV12-4
J gene: TRBJ2-7

CDR3 DNA: TGCAGCGTTGAAGATCTTACTAGCTTGATCACAGATACGCAGTATTTT
CDR3 protein: CSVEDLTSLITDTQYF
clone size: .
D gene: .
V gene: TRBV29-1
J gene: TRBJ2-3

CDR3 DNA: TGTGCCAGCAGCGTAGATGGGAGCGGAAGCACAGATACGCAGTATTTT
CDR3 protein: CASSVDGSGSTDTQYF
clone size: few
D gene: .
V gene: TRBV9
J gene: TRBJ2-3

CDR3 DNA: TGTGCCAGCAGTGTGATAGCGGGAGGGCCGGGCAATGAGCAGTTCTTC
CDR3 protein: CASSVIAGGPGNEQFF
clone size: few
D gene: TRBD2
V gene: TRBV6-1
J gene: TRBJ2-1

CDR3 DNA: TGTGCCAGTAGTATTACTAGGAGTGAGCAGTTCTTC
CDR3 protein: CASSITRSEQFF
clone size: .
D gene: .
V gene: TRBV19
J gene: TRBJ2-1

CDR3 DNA: TGTGCCAGCAGCTCCAGGGGCAGCGAGACCCAGTACTTC
CDR3 protein: CASSSRGSETQYF
clone size: .
D gene: .
V gene: TRBV7-2
J gene: TRBJ2-5

CDR3 DNA: TGTGCCAGCAGTGAAGGTGGCGGGGCGGGAGTCTACGAGCAGTACTTC
CDR3 protein: CASSEGGGAGVYEQYF
clone size: few
D gene: TRBD2
V gene: TRBV2
J gene: TRBJ2-7

CDR3 DNA: TGTGCCAGCAGCAGGGGGGCCGGGGAGCTGTTTTTT
CDR3 protein: CASSRGAGELFF
clone size: .
D gene: .
V gene: TRBV12-3/TRBV12-4
J gene: TRBJ2-2

CDR3 DNA: TGTGCCAGCAGGCTGTTCGCGGCTCATCCCACCGGGGAGCTGTTTTTT
CDR3 protein: CASRLFAAHPTGELFF
clone size: many
D gene: .
V gene: TRBV27
J gene: TRBJ2-2